A selection of T cell receptor beta chains follows, all from one sample in a study of T-cell memory formation after mild COVID-19. TCRdb processed the 5' RACE reads anew with MiXCR; each CDR3 protein has one entry. The table lists roughly 300,000 distinct CDR3 sequences, roughly 13% of them singletons. The specimen sequenced was PBMCs or a T cell subset sorted from them (not recorded which). Receptors were obtained from a man aged 18 to 29 who had mild COVID-19 (a few samples of this study predate the infection). Cell type and time point are not known. Each CDR3 is given with its conserved first and last residue. Fields, in order: V gene, J gene, CDR3 protein.

V: TRBV5-1; J: TRBJ1-3; CDR3: CASSARGPYSGNTIYF
V: TRBV27; J: TRBJ1-1; CDR3: CASSLTGDEGTEAFF
V: TRBV15; J: TRBJ2-2; CDR3: CATSSWDKNTGELFF
V: TRBV20-1; J: TRBJ2-3; CDR3: CSARPRAITDTQYF
V: TRBV20-1; J: TRBJ2-5; CDR3: CSANEETQYF
V: TRBV18; J: TRBJ1-2; CDR3: CASSPRQPRGGINYGYTF
V: TRBV12-3/TRBV12-4; J: TRBJ2-1; CDR3: CASSLPLAGAGDNEQFF
V: TRBV7-9; J: TRBJ2-7; CDR3: CASSFGPGDEQYF
V: TRBV5-6; J: TRBJ2-3; CDR3: CASSLKDTQYF
V: TRBV9; J: TRBJ1-5; CDR3: CASSPGPAAQPQHF
V: TRBV12-3/TRBV12-4; J: TRBJ1-5; CDR3: CASSRQGARGNQPQHF
V: TRBV20-1; J: TRBJ2-7; CDR3: CSASSGGAREQYF
V: TRBV5-1; J: TRBJ1-1; CDR3: CASSSLGQGASGTEAFF
V: TRBV7-9; J: TRBJ1-1; CDR3: CASSLVARSEAFF
V: TRBV19; J: TRBJ2-7; CDR3: CASTATPSYEQYF
V: TRBV29-1; J: TRBJ1-2; CDR3: CSVESATDYGYTF
V: TRBV5-8; J: TRBJ2-2; CDR3: CASSAPGGHTGELFF
V: TRBV7-9; J: TRBJ1-2; CDR3: CASSPRTGKSYGYTF
V: TRBV12-3/TRBV12-4; J: TRBJ1-2; CDR3: CASSPLGGSMVYAGYTF
V: TRBV7-9; J: TRBJ1-1; CDR3: CASSLQASYTEAFF
V: TRBV15; J: TRBJ1-1; CDR3: CATSRVGTEAFF
V: TRBV7-9; J: TRBJ2-1; CDR3: CASSLEWTSNEQFF
V: TRBV7-8; J: TRBJ1-2; CDR3: CASSSRHLLADGYTF
V: TRBV6-2/TRBV6-3; J: TRBJ2-3; CDR3: CASSWDREYTDTQYF
V: TRBV5-5; J: TRBJ2-5; CDR3: CASSPDWEETQYF
V: TRBV20-1; J: TRBJ2-5; CDR3: CSARDQTVRETQYF
V: TRBV6-5; J: TRBJ1-6; CDR3: CASGRQGSYNSPLHF
V: TRBV7-8; J: TRBJ1-1; CDR3: CASSYPYSAMNTEAFF
V: TRBV28; J: TRBJ2-1; CDR3: CASSLRNRGRFSYNEQFF